The sequence of this T cell receptor beta chain was determined in a study of T cell repertoires in cytomegalovirus infection. TCRdb passed the reads through MiXCR, listing each CDR3 protein once. The sample contains around 120,000 distinct CDR3 sequences, roughly 9% of which appear only once. Germline V gene data show CDR1 as MGHDK and CDR2 as SYGVNS. Unmatched junction bases numbered 4, after V lost 8 bases and J lost 8 bases. The CDR3 is made up of 13 amino acids. Sequencing was done on a sample of PBMCs. The chain is built from TRBV25-1 and TRBJ1-6; 9 positions match TRBD1. This TCR was recovered from a human donor in good health (CMV status not recorded). Some clones in this sample may be carry-over from other donors' samples. CDR3 residues: CASAGQGDSPLHF. CDR3 nucleotides: TGTGCCAGCGCGGGACAGGGTGATTCACCCCTCCACTTT.